This TCR beta chain appears in the sequencing data of a study of blood T cell repertoires in COVID-19. The ends lost 0 bases at V and 7 bases at J; junction bases unmatched: 4. The CDR3 is 13 amino acids. Germline assignment: CDR1 GTSNPN and CDR2 SVGIG (reference sequence). Clones were read by immunoSEQ multiplex PCR, and TCRdb kept only the in-frame ones, dropping some. The sample holds 170,000 or so clones; roughly 87% are singletons and the top ten take approximately 2%. This sequence joins TRBV30 and TRBJ2-7; 9 bases line up with TRBD1. Specimen: peripheral blood. This receptor was obtained from a man between 18 and 35 years old who had recovered from COVID-19. The CDR3 nucleotides are TGTGCCTGGAGTGTGGGACAGGGAGGAGAGCAGTACTTC. Its translation: CAWSVGQGGEQYF.